Given below is one TCR beta chain in context. V shed 3 bases and J shed 0 bases, with 12 bases lying between them. The V gene's germline CDR1 is SGHKS and CDR2 YYEKEE (reference sequence). CDR3 size: 16 residues. Method: immunoSEQ multiplex PCR; TCRdb's copy keeps in-frame clones and lacks some. The sample comprises 150,000 to 200,000 clones, approximately 95% of which are singletons, and around 4.6% rests with the top ten. The data originate from a study of blood T cell repertoires in COVID-19. Study as a whole: PBMCs, B-cell-depleted T cells, or T cells provided the cDNA or gDNA that made up the material.

This clonotype originated in a woman aged 45-65 years with acute or convalescent COVID-19. V is TRBV5-5 and J is TRBJ1-4, with a possible D match to TRBD1 (5 bases). The sequenced material came from peripheral blood. CDR3: CASSWGIDATNEKLFF. CDR3 nucleotide sequence: TGTGCCAGCAGCTGGGGCATCGATGCAACTAATGAAAAACTGTTTTTT.